The 15 T cell receptor beta chains presented below share a single source sample, sequenced in a study of blood T cell repertoires in COVID-19 (dated by TCRdb to the early 2020s). The library was built by means of the immunoSEQ multiplex PCR assay. Drawn from immuneACCESS, this table holds only the in-frame rearrangements with V and J called that TCRdb kept. Clones are partly lost; checked studies trace under half to an unresolved V gene and leave the rest unexplained. This sample holds fewer than 250,000 clones; approximately 84% were observed only once. The leading ten clones occupy 4.5% to 6% of the sample. The sequencing input was peripheral blood. The receptor source for this set is an older woman with active or convalescent COVID-19.

The chain combines TRBV5-5 with TRBJ2-7, with TRBD1 identical over 7 bases. The V segment lost 4 bases and the J segment 4 bases; nucleotides outside the gene matches: 11. The germline V gene encodes CDR1 SGHKS and CDR2 YYEKEE (reference sequence). The CDR3 contains 15 residues. The CDR3 DNA reads as TGTGCCAGCAGCCGTAATGGGGGACAGTTGTACGAGCAGTACTTC. Amino acids: CASSRNGGQLYEQYF.

The chain recombines TRBV28 with TRBJ2-1; TRBD1 is a possible D gene (6 bases). The CDR3 has 15 residues. The ends were cut back, 5 bases at V and 8 bases at J, with 19 bases in the middle. Germline lookup yields CDR1 MDHEN and CDR2 SYDVKM. CDR3 sequence (DNA): TGTGCCAGCAGTCCACGAGGCAGGGGTAAGGATGAGCAGTTCTTC. Translated, it gives CASSPRGRGKDEQFF.

The gene calls are TRBV6-2 or TRBV6-3 and TRBJ2-1; TRBD2 matches 11 bases. With 3 bases clipped from V and 9 bases from J, the junction kept 4 bases outside the gene matches. Germline lookup yields CDR1 MNHEY and CDR2 SVGEGT. There are 14 residues in the CDR3. CDR3 in DNA: TGTGCCAGCAGTTATTATAGCGGGAGGGGTGAGCAGTTCTTC. Translating it yields CASSYYSGRGEQFF.

The gene calls are TRBV2 and TRBJ2-5, with D possibly being TRBD2 (5 bases). V lost 7 bases to trimming and J lost 7 bases, with 16 bases between them. This CDR3 comprises 13 residues. CDR1 is SNHLY, CDR2 FYNNEI, per germline. The CDR3 DNA sequence: TGTGCCAGCACTAAGCTCCGACGGGGGACCCAGTACTTC. Its translation: CASTKLRRGTQYF.

The CDR3 spells CASSIGGLSLYNEQFF. The CDR3 bases are TGTGCCAGTAGTATAGGAGGACTATCTCTCTACAATGAGCAGTTCTTC. V is TRBV19 and J is TRBJ2-1, with D tentatively TRBD2 (6 bases). The CDR3 contains 16 residues. The germline V and J ends were trimmed by 1 base and 3 bases, with 13 bases remaining between them. CDR1 is LNHDA and CDR2 is SQIVND in the germline V gene (reference sequence).

The V call is TRBV6-5, the J call TRBJ1-1; TRBD1 might be the D (5 bases). Germline CDR1 and CDR2: MNHEY and SVGAGI. The germline V and J ends were trimmed by 5 bases and 1 base, with 14 bases remaining between them. The CDR3 loop spans 15 amino acids. CDR3 residues: CASSPRRGTNTEAFF. The CDR3 DNA follows: TGTGCCAGCAGTCCGCGGCGGGGGACGAACACTGAAGCTTTCTTT.

The chain carries TRBV7-9 and TRBJ2-5, with 8 bases identical to TRBD1. The J segment lost 2 bases and the V segment lost 5 bases, leaving 7 bases of the junction unmatched. This CDR3 region has 15 residues. Germline V gene lookup returns CDR1 SEHNR and CDR2 FQNEAQ (reference sequence). The CDR3 is CASSVGDRLQETQYF. CDR3 sequence (DNA): TGTGCCAGCAGCGTAGGGGACAGGCTTCAAGAGACCCAGTACTTC.

This chain uses TRBV7-8 with TRBJ1-6; possibly TRBD1 for D (5 bases). The CDR3 has 17 amino acids. The germline V gene has CDR1 SGHVS and CDR2 FQNEAQ. Trimming removed 4 bases at V and 7 bases at J, with 20 bases between. CDR3 in amino acids: CASSSRLGGRINSPLHF. CDR3 nucleotide sequence: TGTGCCAGCAGCTCCCGCCTGGGGGGACGGATAAATTCACCCCTCCACTTT.

The rearrangement joins TRBV12-3 or TRBV12-4 to TRBJ1-2; D remains ambiguous. The CDR3 loop spans 13 amino acids. V lost 7 bases to trimming and J lost 4 bases, with 13 bases between them. The CDR3 region has the DNA TGTGCCAGCACTCCCAACGGCGGCTATGGCTACACCTTC. It encodes CASTPNGGYGYTF.

The V call is TRBV4-1, the J call TRBJ2-3; D not resolved. Germline values: CDR1 MGHRA, CDR2 YSYEKL. The CDR3 loop spans 14 amino acids. V gave up 4 bases and J gave up 2 bases, with 10 bases separating them. The chain's CDR3 is CASSRSSFTDTQYF. CDR3 DNA: TGCGCCAGCAGCCGCTCGAGTTTCACAGATACGCAGTATTTT.

The chain joins TRBV6-5 to TRBJ1-4; D is perhaps TRBD1 (5 bases). The CDR3 loop spans 14 amino acids. The V gene's germline CDR1 is MNHEY and CDR2 SVGAGI. Trimming left V 4 bases short and J 7 bases short, with 13 bases between. CDR3 nucleotide sequence: TGTGCCAGCAGTTCCGTGGGGGGGATTGAAAAACTGTTTTTT. Translation: CASSSVGGIEKLFF.

The chain joins TRBV3-1 (or the pseudogene TRBV3-2) to TRBJ2-2; TRBD1 is a possible D gene (6 bases). Germline-derived CDR1 and CDR2 are LGHDT and YNNKEL (reference sequence). V was clipped by 3 bases and J by 5 bases, with 16 bases between them. The CDR3 totals 16 residues. The CDR3 protein is CASSQNPGAGTGELFF. The CDR3, as DNA: TGTGCCAGCAGCCAGAACCCAGGGGCAGGGACCGGGGAGCTGTTTTTT.

The J gene is TRBJ1-3, the V gene TRBV12-3 or TRBV12-4; no definite D call. V shed 3 bases and J shed 14 bases, with 11 bases lying between them. The CDR3 consists of 11 residues. In DNA form, the CDR3 reads TGTGCCAGCAGTTTGGAGGACCTATTATATTTT. Residues: CASSLEDLLYF.

CDR3 coding DNA: TGTGCCACCAGCAGAATGGGAGCGGGTGGTCGTGAGCAGTTCTTC. Its protein product is CATSRMGAGGREQFF. V is TRBV15 and J is TRBJ2-1, with D perhaps matching TRBD2 (6 bases). The V end lost 2 bases, the J end lost 9 bases, and 17 bases lay between the germline ends. The germline V gene encodes CDR1 LNHNV and CDR2 YYDKDF (reference sequence). The length of the CDR3 is 15 residues.

CDR3 in amino acids: CASSMDRGRNEQFF. CDR3 DNA: TGTGCCAGTAGTATGGACAGGGGGCGCAATGAGCAGTTCTTC. J is TRBJ2-1 and V is TRBV19; 11 bases are a match to TRBD1. The trim removed 3 bases at V and 6 bases at J, leaving 1 base unmatched. The CDR3 runs 14 residues. Germline CDR1 is LNHDA and CDR2 is SQIVND (reference sequence).